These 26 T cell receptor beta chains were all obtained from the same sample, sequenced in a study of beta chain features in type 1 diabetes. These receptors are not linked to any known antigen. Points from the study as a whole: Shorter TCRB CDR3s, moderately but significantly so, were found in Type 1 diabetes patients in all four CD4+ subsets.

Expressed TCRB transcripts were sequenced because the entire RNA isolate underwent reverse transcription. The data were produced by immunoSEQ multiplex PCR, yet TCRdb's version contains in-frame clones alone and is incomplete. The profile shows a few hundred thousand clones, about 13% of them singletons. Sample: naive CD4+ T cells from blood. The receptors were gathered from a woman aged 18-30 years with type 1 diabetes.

The CDR3 bases are TGTGCCAGCAGTTTCCCGACTAGCGGGGAGCTGTTTTTT. This sequence encodes CASSFPTSGELFF. J is TRBJ2-2 and V is TRBV27, with a tentative D call TRBD2 (6 bases). V was trimmed by 3 bases and J by 7 bases, leaving 9 bases between them. This CDR3 comprises 13 residues. Germline V gene data show CDR1 as MNHEY and CDR2 as SMNVEV (reference sequence).

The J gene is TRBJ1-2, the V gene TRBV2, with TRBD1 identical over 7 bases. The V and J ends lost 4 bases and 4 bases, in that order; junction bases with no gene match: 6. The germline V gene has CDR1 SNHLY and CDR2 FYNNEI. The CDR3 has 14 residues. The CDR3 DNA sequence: TGTGCCAGCAGTGCAAAGGGACAGATCTATGGCTACACCTTC. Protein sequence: CASSAKGQIYGYTF.

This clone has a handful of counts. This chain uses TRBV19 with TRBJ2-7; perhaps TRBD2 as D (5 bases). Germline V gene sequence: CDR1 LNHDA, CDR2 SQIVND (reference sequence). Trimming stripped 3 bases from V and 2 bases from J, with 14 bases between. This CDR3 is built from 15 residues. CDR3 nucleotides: TGTGCCAGTAGTATGAGGGCATTCGGAGCCTACGAGCAGTACTTC. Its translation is CASSMRAFGAYEQYF.

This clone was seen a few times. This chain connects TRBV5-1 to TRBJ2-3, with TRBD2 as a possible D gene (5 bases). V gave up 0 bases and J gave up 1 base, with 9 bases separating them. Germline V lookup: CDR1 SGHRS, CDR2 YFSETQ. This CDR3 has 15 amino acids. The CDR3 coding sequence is TGCGCCAGCAGCTTGGCGGGATGGGGCACAGATACGCAGTATTTT. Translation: CASSLAGWGTDTQYF.

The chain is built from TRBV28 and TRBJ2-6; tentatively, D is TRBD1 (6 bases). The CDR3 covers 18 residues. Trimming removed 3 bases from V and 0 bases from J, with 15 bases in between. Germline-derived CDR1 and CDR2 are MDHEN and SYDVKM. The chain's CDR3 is CASSFTGTVSSGANVLTF. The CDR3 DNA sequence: TGTGCCAGCAGTTTTACAGGGACGGTCTCCTCTGGGGCCAACGTCCTGACTTTC.

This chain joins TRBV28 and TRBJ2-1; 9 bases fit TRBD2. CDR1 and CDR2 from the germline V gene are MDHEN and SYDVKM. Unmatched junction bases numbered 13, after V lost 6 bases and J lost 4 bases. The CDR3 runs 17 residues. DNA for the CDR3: TGTGCCAGCAGCCCTTCTCCGTGGACTAGCGCGTACAATGAGCAGTTCTTC. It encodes CASSPSPWTSAYNEQFF.

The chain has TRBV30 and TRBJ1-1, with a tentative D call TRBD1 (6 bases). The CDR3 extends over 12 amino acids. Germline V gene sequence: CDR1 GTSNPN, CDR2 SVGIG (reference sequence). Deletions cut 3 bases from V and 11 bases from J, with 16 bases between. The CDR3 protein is CAWREGGWFAFF. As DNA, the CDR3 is TGTGCCTGGAGAGAAGGGGGTTGGTTTGCTTTCTTT.

CDR3 bases: TGTGCCAGCAGCGACCAAACCGGGACTAGCGGGCTTCACGAGCAGTACTTC. Its translation is CASSDQTGTSGLHEQYF. J is TRBJ2-7 and V is TRBV9, with 12 bases fitting TRBD2. CDR3 size: 17 residues. CDR1 and CDR2 (germline): SGDLS, YYNGEE. Germline trimming cut 3 bases from V and 5 bases from J; bases unmatched to any gene: 12.

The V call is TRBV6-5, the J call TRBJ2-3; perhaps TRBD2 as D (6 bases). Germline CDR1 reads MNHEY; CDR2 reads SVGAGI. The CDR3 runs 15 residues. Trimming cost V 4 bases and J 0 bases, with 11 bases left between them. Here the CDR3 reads CASSSQRASTDTQYF. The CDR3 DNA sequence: TGTGCCAGCAGTTCACAGCGGGCGAGCACAGATACGCAGTATTTT.

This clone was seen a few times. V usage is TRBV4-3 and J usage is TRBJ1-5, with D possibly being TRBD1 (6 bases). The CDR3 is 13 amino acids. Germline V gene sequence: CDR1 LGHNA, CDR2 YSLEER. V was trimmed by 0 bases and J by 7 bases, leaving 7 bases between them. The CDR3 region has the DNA TGCGCCAGCAGCCAAGACAGGGGACAGCCCCAGCATTTT. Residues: CASSQDRGQPQHF.

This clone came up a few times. CDR3 DNA: TGTGCCAGCAGGCCCGTAGCGGCAGCCTACAATGAGCAGTTCTTC. Amino acid sequence: CASRPVAAAYNEQFF. The chain has TRBV6-5 and TRBJ2-1, with D perhaps TRBD2 (6 bases). This CDR3 contains 15 residues. Germline V gene data show CDR1 as MNHEY and CDR2 as SVGAGI. V gave up 6 bases and J gave up 2 bases, with 14 bases separating them.

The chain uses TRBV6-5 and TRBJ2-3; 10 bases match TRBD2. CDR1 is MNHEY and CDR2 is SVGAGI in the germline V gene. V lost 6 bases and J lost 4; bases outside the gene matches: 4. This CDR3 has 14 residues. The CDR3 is CASSRAGGADTQYF. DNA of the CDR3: TGTGCCAGCAGCCGAGCGGGAGGGGCAGATACGCAGTATTTT.

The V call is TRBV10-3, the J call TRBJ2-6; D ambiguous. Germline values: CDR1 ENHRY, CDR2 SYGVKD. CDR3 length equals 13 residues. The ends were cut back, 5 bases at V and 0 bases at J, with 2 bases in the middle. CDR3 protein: CAISRSGANVLTF. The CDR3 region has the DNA TGTGCCATCAGTCGCTCTGGGGCCAACGTCCTGACTTTC.

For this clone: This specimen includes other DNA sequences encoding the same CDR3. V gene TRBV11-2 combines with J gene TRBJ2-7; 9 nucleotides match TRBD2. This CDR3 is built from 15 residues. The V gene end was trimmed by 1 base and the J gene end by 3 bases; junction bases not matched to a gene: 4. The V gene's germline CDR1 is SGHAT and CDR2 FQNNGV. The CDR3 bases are TGTGCCAGCAGCTTAGTAGCGGGAGTTGGCTACGAGCAGTACTTC. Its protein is CASSLVAGVGYEQYF. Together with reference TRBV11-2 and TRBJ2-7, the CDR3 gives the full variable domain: EAGVAQSPRYKIIEKRQSVAFWCNPISGHATLYWYQQILGQGPKLLIQFQNNGVVDDSQLPKDRFSAERLKGVDSTLKIQPAKLEDSAVYLCASSLVAGVGYEQYFGPGTRLTVT.

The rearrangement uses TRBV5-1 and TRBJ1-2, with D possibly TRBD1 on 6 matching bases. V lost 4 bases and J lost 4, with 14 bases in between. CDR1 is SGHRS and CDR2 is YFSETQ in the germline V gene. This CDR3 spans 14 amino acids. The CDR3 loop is CASSPGQNGYGYTF. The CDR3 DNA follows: TGCGCCAGCAGCCCAGGACAGAACGGCTATGGCTACACCTTC.

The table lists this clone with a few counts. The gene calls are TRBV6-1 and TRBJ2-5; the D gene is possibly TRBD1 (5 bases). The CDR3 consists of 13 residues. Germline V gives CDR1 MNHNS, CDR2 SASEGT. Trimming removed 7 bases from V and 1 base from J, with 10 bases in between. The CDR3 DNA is TGTGCCAGCATCGCACAGGTCCAAGAGACCCAGTACTTC. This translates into CASIAQVQETQYF.

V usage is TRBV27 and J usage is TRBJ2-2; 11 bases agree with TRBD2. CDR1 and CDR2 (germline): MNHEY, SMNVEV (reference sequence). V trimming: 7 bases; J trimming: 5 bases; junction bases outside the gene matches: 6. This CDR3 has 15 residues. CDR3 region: CASTGPSGRTGELFF. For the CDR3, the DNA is TGTGCCAGCACCGGTCCTAGCGGGAGGACCGGGGAGCTGTTTTTT.

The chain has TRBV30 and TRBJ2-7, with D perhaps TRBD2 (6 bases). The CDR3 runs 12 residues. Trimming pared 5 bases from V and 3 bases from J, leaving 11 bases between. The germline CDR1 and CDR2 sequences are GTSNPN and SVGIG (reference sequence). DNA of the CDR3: TGTGCCTGGGGGGGACTCAGCTACGAGCAGTACTTC. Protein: CAWGGLSYEQYF.

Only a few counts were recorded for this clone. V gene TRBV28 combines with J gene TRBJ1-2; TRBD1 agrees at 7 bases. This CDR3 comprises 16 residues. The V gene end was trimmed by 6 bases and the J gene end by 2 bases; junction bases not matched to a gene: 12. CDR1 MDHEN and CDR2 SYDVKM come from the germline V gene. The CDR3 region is CASSRKDRVRNYGYTF. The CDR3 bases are TGTGCCAGCAGCCGAAAAGACAGGGTCAGGAACTATGGCTACACCTTC.

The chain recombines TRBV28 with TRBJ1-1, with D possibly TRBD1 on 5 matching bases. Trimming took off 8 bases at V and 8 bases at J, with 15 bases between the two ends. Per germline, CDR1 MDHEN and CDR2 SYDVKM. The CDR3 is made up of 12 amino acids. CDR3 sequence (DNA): TGTGCCAGCGGGGACTCCAGGGTAGAAGCTTTCTTT. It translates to CASGDSRVEAFF.

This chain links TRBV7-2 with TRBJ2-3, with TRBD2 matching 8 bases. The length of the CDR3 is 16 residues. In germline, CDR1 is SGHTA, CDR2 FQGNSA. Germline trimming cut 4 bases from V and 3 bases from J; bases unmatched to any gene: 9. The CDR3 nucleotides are TGTGCCAGCAGCTCAAGAGCGGGAGTCGGGACAGATACGCAGTATTTT. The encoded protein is CASSSRAGVGTDTQYF.

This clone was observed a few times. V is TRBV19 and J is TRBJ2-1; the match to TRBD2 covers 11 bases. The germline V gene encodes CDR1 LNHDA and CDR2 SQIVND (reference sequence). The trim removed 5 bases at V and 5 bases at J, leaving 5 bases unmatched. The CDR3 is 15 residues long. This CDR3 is CASSSRTSGHNEQFF. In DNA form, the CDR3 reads TGTGCCAGTAGTTCGCGGACTAGCGGGCACAATGAGCAGTTCTTC.

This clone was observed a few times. Written as DNA, the CDR3 is TGTGCCAGTAGTTATAACCCAGGAATGTACAATGAGCAGTTCTTC. It translates to CASSYNPGMYNEQFF. V usage is TRBV19 and J usage is TRBJ2-1; D uncertain. The V gene's germline CDR1 is LNHDA and CDR2 SQIVND (reference sequence). Trimming took off 5 bases at V and 4 bases at J, with 15 bases between the two ends. This CDR3 contains 15 residues.

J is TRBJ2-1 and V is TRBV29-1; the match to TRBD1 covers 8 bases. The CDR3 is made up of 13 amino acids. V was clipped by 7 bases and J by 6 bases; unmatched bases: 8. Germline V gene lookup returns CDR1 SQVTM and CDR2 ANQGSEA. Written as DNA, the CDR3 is TGCAGCGCGGGACAGGCAACGGTCAATGAGCAGTTCTTC. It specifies CSAGQATVNEQFF.

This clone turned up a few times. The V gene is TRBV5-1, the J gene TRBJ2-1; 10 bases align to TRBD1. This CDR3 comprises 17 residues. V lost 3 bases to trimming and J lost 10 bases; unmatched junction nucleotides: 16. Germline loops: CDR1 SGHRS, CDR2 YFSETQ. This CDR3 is CASSSGDRGPSTEEQFF. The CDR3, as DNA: TGCGCCAGCAGCTCAGGGGACAGGGGCCCTTCGACGGAGGAGCAGTTCTTC.

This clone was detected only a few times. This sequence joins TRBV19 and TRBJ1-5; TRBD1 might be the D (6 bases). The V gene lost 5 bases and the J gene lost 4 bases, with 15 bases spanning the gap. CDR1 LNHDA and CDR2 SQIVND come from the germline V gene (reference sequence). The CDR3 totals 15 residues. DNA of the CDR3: TGTGCCAGTAGTGTATACGGACAGCTTAATCAGCCCCAGCATTTT. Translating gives CASSVYGQLNQPQHF.